This T cell receptor beta chain is from a study of blood T cell repertoires in COVID-19. For the study at large: COVID-19 samples from acute and convalescent phases originated in the United States, Italy and Spain. PBMCs, B-cell-depleted T cells, or T cells provided the cDNA or gDNA that made up the material.

Libraries were prepared by immunoSEQ multiplex PCR; TCRdb keeps only in-frame clonotypes and omits some of them. The sample includes about 300,000 clones, approximately 89% of them seen just once. Germline V gene lookup returns CDR1 LGHNA and CDR2 YNFKEQ. The CDR3 totals 17 residues. Trimming took 1 base from V and 6 from J; bases not matched to a gene: 11. The sequence was obtained from a woman between 25 and 40 years old who had recovered from COVID-19. The J gene is TRBJ1-4, the V gene TRBV4-2; 7 positions agree with TRBD1. The specimen sequenced was peripheral blood. CDR3: CASSQAVRGAFHEKLFF. CDR3 DNA: TGTGCCAGCAGCCAAGCGGTCAGGGGGGCTTTTCATGAAAAACTGTTTTTT.